Only a few counts were recorded for the clone carrying this T cell receptor beta chain. Its antigen is currently unknown. TCRdb reprocessed the RT-PCR reads with MiXCR, giving one entry per CDR3 protein. Of around 530,000 distinct CDR3 sequences detected, approximately 12% appear once; the ten largest clones hold 9.5% to 13%. Germline loops: CDR1 ENHRY, CDR2 SYGVKD. V lost 10 bases to trimming and J lost 7 bases, with 14 bases between them. The CDR3 has 12 residues. This record comes from a study of response to subunit inactivated influenza vaccine. Findings and caveats of the study: The authors suggested that few new T cells are recruited per seasonal influenza vaccination.

The rearrangement links TRBV10-3 to TRBJ2-1, with D unresolved. The input for sequencing was PBMCs from blood, taken on the day of vaccination. The clonotype was recovered from a middle-aged man who received an inactivated influenza vaccine. CDR3 residues: CATGAMGNEQFF. CDR3 bases: TGTGCCACCGGAGCTATGGGGAATGAGCAGTTCTTC.